This TCR beta chain was documented in a study of T-cell reconstitution after alpha-beta-depleted transplantation in children. Unique molecular identifiers were incorporated into the prepared TCRbeta library. TCRdb fed the PCR reads into MiXCR, producing one record per CDR3 protein. The table lists some 220,000 distinct CDR3 sequences, around 9.6% of them singletons. This CDR3 is built from 15 residues. The V gene's germline CDR1 is SGHRS and CDR2 YFSETQ. V was cut by 1 base and J by 1 base, with 11 bases left in between. The sample holds many counts of this clonotype. The sample in question was PBMCs from the stem cell graft donor, obtained from the stem cell graft. This receptor was obtained from a human donor who donated a stem cell graft to a child with acute lymphoblastic leukemia. V gene TRBV5-1 combines with J gene TRBJ1-1; D gene uncertain. The CDR3 here is CASSLKGRANTEAFF. The CDR3 nucleotides are TGCGCCAGCAGCTTGAAGGGCCGGGCGAACACTGAAGCTTTCTTT.